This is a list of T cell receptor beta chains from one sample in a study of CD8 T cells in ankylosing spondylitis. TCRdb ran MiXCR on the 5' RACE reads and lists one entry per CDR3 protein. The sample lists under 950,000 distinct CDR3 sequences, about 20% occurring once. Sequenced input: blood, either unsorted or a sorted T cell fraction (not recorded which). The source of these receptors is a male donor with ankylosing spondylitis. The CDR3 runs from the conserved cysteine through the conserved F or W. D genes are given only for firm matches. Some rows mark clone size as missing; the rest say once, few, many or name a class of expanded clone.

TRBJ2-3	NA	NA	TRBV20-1	CSASSGPPDTQYF	TGCAGTGCTAGTTCGGGTCCGCCAGATACGCAGTATTTT
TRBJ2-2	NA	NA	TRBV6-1	CASSEIAWGNTGELFF	TGTGCCAGCAGTGAAATAGCCTGGGGGAACACCGGGGAGCTGTTTTTT
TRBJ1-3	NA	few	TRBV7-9	CASSLSGQWNLNTIYF	TGTGCCAGCAGCTTATCGGGCCAGTGGAACTTAAACACCATATATTTT
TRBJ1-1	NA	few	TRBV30	CAWSGRVDTEAFF	TGTGCCTGGAGTGGCAGGGTAGACACTGAAGCTTTCTTT
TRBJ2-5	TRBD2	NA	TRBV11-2	CASSLSGRAKETQYF	TGTGCCAGCAGCTTAAGCGGGAGGGCCAAAGAGACCCAGTACTTC
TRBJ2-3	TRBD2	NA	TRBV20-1	CSARTGTSGSGADTQYF	TGCAGTGCTAGAACCGGGACTAGCGGGAGTGGGGCAGATACGCAGTATTTT
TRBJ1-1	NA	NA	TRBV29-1	CSVNKNTEAFF	TGCAGCGTTAACAAGAACACTGAAGCTTTCTTT
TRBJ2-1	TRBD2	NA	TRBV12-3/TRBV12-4	CAITEGLAGGNEQFF	TGTGCCATCACGGAGGGGCTAGCGGGAGGCAATGAGCAGTTCTTC
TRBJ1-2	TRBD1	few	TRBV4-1	CASSLDRGFDYGYTF	TGCGCCAGCAGCCTGGACAGGGGTTTTGACTATGGCTACACCTTC
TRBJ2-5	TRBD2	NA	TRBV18	CASSPREVIETQYF	TGTGCCAGCTCGCCCCGGGAGGTTATAGAGACCCAGTACTTC
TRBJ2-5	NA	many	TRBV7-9	CATHGAETQYF	TGTGCCACCCACGGGGCAGAGACCCAGTACTTC
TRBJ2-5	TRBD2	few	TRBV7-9	CASSVLAVQETQYF	TGTGCCAGCAGCGTACTAGCGGTTCAAGAGACCCAGTACTTC
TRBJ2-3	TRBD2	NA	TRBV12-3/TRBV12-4	CASSLAILAGTTDTQYF	TGTGCCAGCAGTTTAGCGATCCTAGCGGGAACAACAGATACGCAGTATTTT
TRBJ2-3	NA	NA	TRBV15	CATSRDRGTSIADTQYF	TGTGCCACCAGCAGAGACCGTGGAACTAGCATAGCAGATACGCAGTATTTT
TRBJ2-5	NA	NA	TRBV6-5	CASSYSGRQETQYF	TGTGCCAGCAGTTACTCGGGACGGCAAGAGACCCAGTACTTC